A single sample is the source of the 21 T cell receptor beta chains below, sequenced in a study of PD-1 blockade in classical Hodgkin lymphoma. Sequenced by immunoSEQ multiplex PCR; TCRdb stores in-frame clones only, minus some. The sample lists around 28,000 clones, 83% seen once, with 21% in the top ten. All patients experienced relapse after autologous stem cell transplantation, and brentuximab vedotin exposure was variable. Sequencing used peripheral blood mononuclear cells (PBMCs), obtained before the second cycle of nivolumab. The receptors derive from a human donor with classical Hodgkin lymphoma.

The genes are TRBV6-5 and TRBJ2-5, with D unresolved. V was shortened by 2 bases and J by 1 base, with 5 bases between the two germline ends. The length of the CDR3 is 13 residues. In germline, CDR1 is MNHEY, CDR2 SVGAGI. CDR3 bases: TGTGCCAGCAGTTACCGCAGCCAAGAGACCCAGTACTTC. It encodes CASSYRSQETQYF.

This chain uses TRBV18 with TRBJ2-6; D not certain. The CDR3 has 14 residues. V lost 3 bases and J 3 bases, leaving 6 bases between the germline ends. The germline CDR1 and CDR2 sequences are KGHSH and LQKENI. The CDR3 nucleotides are TGTGCCAGCTCACCGGTGAATGGGGCCAACGTCCTGACTTTC. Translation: CASSPVNGANVLTF.

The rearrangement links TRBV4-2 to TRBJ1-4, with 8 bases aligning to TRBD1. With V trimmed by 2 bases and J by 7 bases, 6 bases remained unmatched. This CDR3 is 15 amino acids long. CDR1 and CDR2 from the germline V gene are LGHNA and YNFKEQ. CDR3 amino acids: CASSQYRGRGEKLFF. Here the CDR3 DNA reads TGTGCCAGCAGCCAATACAGGGGGAGGGGTGAAAAACTGTTTTTT.

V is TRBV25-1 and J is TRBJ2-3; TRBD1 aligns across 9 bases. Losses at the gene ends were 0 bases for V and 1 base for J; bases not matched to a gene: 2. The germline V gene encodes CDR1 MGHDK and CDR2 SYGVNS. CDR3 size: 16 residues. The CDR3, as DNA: TGTGCCAGCAGTGAATATCGGACAGGGGGCACAGATACGCAGTATTTT. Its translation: CASSEYRTGGTDTQYF.

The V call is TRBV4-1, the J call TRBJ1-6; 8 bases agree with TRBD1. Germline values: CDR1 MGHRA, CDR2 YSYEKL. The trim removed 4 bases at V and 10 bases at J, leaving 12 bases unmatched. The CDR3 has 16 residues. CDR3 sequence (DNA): TGCGCCAGCAGCCTTCCCGGGACAGGCCGCAACTCACCCCTCCACTTT. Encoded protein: CASSLPGTGRNSPLHF.

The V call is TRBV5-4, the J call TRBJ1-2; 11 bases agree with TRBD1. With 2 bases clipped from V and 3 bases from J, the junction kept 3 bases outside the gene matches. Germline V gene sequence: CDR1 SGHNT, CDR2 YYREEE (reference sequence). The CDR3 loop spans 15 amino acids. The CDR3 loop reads CASSFRTGGDYGYTF. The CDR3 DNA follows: TGTGCCAGCAGCTTCCGGACAGGGGGCGACTATGGCTACACCTTC.

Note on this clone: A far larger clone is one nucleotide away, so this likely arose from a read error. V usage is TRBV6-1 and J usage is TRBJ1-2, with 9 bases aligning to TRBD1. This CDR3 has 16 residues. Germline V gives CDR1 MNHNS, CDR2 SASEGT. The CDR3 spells CASCEWVGNRGLGYTF. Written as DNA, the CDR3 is TGTGCCAGCTGTGAATGGGTGGGGAACAGGGGGCTGGGCTACACCTTC.

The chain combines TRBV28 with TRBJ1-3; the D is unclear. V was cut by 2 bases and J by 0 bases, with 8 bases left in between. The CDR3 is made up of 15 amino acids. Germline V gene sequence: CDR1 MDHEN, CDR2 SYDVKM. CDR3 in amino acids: CASSLALYSGNTIYF. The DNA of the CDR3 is TGTGCCAGCAGTTTAGCGCTCTACTCTGGAAACACCATATATTTT.

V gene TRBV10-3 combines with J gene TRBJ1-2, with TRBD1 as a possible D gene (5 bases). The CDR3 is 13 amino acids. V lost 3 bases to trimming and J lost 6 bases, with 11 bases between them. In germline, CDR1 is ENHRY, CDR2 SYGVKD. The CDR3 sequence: CAISDPDIDGYTF. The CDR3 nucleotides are TGTGCCATCAGTGACCCGGACATCGATGGCTACACCTTC.

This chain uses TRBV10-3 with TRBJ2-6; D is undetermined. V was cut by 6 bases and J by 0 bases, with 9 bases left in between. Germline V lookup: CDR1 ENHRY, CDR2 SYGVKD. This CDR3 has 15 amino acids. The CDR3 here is CAIRAQSSGANVLTF. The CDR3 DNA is TGTGCCATCAGGGCACAAAGCTCTGGGGCCAACGTCCTGACTTTC.

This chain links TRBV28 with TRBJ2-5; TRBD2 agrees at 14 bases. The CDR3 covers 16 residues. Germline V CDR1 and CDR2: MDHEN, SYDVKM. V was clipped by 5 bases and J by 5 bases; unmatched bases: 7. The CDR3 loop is CASSPGTSGGLETQYF. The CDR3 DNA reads TGTGCCAGCAGTCCCGGGACTAGCGGGGGTTTGGAGACCCAGTACTTC. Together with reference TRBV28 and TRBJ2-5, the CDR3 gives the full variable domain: DVKVTQSSRYLVKRTGEKVFLECVQDMDHENMFWYRQDPGLGLRLIYFSYDVKMKEKGDIPEGYSVSREKKERFSLILESASTNQTSMYLCASSPGTSGGLETQYFGPGTRLLVL.

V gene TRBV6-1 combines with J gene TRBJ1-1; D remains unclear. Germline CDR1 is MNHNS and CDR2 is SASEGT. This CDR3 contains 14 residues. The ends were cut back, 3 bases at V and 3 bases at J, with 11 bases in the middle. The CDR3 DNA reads TGTGCCAGCAGTGATCCCTATTGGGACACTGAAGCTTTCTTT. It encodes CASSDPYWDTEAFF.

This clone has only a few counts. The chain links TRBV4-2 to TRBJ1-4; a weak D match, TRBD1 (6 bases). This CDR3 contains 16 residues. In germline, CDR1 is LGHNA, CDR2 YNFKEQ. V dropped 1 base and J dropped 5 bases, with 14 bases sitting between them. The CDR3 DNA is TGTGCCAGCAGCCAAGTGAGGGACATCGGGAATGAAAAACTGTTTTTT. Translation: CASSQVRDIGNEKLFF.

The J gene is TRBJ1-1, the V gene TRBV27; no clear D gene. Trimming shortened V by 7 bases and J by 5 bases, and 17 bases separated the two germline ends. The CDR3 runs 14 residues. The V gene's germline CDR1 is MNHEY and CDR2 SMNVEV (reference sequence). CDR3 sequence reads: CASTKGGIRTEAFF. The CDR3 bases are TGTGCCAGCACAAAAGGAGGGATTCGAACTGAAGCTTTCTTT.

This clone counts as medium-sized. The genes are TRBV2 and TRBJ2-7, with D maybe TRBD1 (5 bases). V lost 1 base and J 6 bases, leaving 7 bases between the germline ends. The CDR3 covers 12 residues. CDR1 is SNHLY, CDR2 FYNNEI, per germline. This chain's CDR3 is CASSEEGREQYV. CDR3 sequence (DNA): TGTGCCAGCAGTGAAGAGGGGCGCGAGCAGTACGTC.

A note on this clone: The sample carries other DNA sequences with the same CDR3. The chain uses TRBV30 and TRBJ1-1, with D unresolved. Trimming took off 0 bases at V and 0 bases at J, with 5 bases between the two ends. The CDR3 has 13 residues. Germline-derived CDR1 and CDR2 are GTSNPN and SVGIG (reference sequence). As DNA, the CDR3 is TGTGCCTGGAGTGTTCAAGTGAACACTGAAGCTTTCTTT. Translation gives CAWSVQVNTEAFF. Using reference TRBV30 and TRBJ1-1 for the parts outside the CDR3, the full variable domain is SQTIHQWPATLVQPVGSPLSLECTVEGTSNPNLYWYRQAAGRGLQLLFYSVGIGQISSEVPQNLSASRPQDRQFILSSKKLLLSDSGFYLCAWSVQVNTEAFFGQGTRLTVV.

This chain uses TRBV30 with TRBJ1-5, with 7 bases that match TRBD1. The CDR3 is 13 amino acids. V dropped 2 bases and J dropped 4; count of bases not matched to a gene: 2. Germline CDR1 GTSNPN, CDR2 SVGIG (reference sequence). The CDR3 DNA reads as TGTGCCTGGAGTCGCAGGGGGAATCAGCCCCAGCATTTT. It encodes CAWSRRGNQPQHF.

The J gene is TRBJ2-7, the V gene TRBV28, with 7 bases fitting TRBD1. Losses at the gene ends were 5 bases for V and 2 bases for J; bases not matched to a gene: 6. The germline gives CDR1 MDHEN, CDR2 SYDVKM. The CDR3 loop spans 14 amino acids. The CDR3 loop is CASSGQATTYEQYF. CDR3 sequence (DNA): TGTGCCAGCAGTGGACAGGCTACTACCTACGAGCAGTACTTC.

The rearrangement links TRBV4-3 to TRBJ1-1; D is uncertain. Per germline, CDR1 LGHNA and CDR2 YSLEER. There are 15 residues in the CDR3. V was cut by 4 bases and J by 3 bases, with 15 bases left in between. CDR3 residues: CASSRQTPLHTEAFF. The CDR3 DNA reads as TGCGCCAGCAGCCGCCAGACTCCCCTCCACACTGAAGCTTTCTTT.

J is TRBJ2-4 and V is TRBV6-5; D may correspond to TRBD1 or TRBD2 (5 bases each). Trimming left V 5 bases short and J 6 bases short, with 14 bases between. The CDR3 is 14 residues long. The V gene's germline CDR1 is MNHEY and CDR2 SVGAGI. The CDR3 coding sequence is TGTGCCAGCAGTCCTCTGTCCGGGACAAACATTCAGTACTTC. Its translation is CASSPLSGTNIQYF.

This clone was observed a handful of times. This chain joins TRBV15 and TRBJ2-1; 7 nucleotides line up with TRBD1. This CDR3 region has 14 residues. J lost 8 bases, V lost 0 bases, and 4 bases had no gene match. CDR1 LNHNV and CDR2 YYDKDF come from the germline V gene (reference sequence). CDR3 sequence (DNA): TGTGCCACCAGCAGAGAGAAGGGGGCACATGAGCAGTTCTTC. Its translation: CATSREKGAHEQFF. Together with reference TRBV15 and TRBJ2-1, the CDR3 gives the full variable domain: DAMVIQNPRYQVTQFGKPVTLSCSQTLNHNVMYWYQQKSSQAPKLLFHYYDKDFNNEADTPDNFQSRRPNTSFCFLDIRSPGLGDTAMYLCATSREKGAHEQFFGPGTRLTVL.